These 15 T cell receptor beta chains share one sample of origin, sequenced in a study of blood T cell repertoires in COVID-19. Generated by immunoSEQ multiplex PCR, the TCRdb table keeps only in-frame clones and is missing some. This sample yields 270,000 or so clones, of which about nine tenths are seen a single time; 2.3% belongs to the top ten. Material for sequencing was PBMCs or T cells enriched from blood (not recorded which). The receptors shown here come from a woman in her thirties or forties with acute COVID-19.

The chain is built from TRBV15 and TRBJ2-3; 7 bases map to TRBD2. This CDR3 contains 16 residues. V dropped 1 base and J dropped 0; count of bases not matched to a gene: 4. Germline assignment: CDR1 LNHNV and CDR2 YYDKDF (reference sequence). In nucleotides, the CDR3 is TGTGCCACCAGCAGAGCGGCGGGGGAAAGCACAGATACGCAGTATTTT. Its protein product is CATSRAAGESTDTQYF.

The chain joins TRBV28 to TRBJ1-1, with D hard to call. CDR3 size: 12 residues. The germline gives CDR1 MDHEN, CDR2 SYDVKM. Trimming left V 7 bases short and J 1 base short, with 7 bases between. The CDR3 is CASNFWNTEAFF. The CDR3 nucleotides read TGTGCCAGCAACTTCTGGAACACTGAAGCTTTCTTT.

Remarks on this clone: Sequence at one end of the junction differs from germline and may be a read error. V gene TRBV12-3 or TRBV12-4 combines with J gene TRBJ1-1; D call uncertain. The CDR3 is 13 amino acids. The CDR3 DNA is TGTGCCAGCAGTTTAGTGGGAGGAACTGGAGCTTTCTTT. Its protein product is CASSLVGGTGAFF.

This clone appeared a single time. This chain connects TRBV29-1 to TRBJ2-7; 7 bases agree with TRBD1. J gave up 4 bases and V 4 bases, and 10 bases lay outside the gene matches. The germline V gene encodes CDR1 SQVTM and CDR2 ANQGSEA. The length of the CDR3 is 14 residues. CDR3 amino acids: CSVVTDRELYEQYF. CDR3 coding DNA: TGCAGCGTTGTAACTGACAGGGAACTTTACGAGCAGTACTTC.

The CDR3 nucleotides are TGTGCCAGCACTGGGGGGAGTTTATTAGCGGGAGGTCTCTACGAGCAGTACTTC. This gives the protein CASTGGSLLAGGLYEQYF. This sequence joins TRBV25-1 and TRBJ2-7; TRBD2 matches 10 bases. After removal of 7 bases from V and 3 bases from J, the junction contained 18 bases not matched to a gene. Germline-derived CDR1 and CDR2 are MGHDK and SYGVNS. The CDR3 loop spans 18 amino acids.

The rearrangement joins TRBV7-6 to TRBJ2-2, with D perhaps matching TRBD2 (5 bases). The CDR3 consists of 16 residues. The V and J ends lost 1 base and 6 bases respectively, with 15 bases between them. Germline V gene data show CDR1 as SGHVS and CDR2 as FNYEAQ. CDR3 sequence (DNA): TGTGCCAGCAGCTTAGGCCCGGGGAATAGGGCCGGGGAGCTGTTTTTT. Translated, it gives CASSLGPGNRAGELFF.

The rearrangement uses TRBV3-1 (or the pseudogene TRBV3-2) and TRBJ2-2, with 12 bases aligning to TRBD2. This CDR3 comprises 16 residues. The V and J ends lost 1 base and 7 bases, in that order; junction bases with no gene match: 4. Germline CDR1 LGHDT, CDR2 YNNKEL (reference sequence). As DNA, the CDR3 is TGTGCCAGCAGCCAAGGGACTAGCGGGAAGGGCGGGGAGCTGTTTTTT. It is translated as CASSQGTSGKGGELFF.

V usage is TRBV6-5 and J usage is TRBJ2-1, with 8 bases matching TRBD2. The CDR3 has 14 residues. From germline, CDR1 is MNHEY and CDR2 SVGAGI. Unmatched junction bases numbered 5, after V lost 6 bases and J lost 4 bases. The CDR3 here is CASRGTSIYNEQFF. CDR3 DNA: TGTGCCAGCAGAGGGACTAGTATATACAATGAGCAGTTCTTC.

The V and J genes are TRBV7-9 and TRBJ1-6; tentative D call: TRBD1 (6 bases). The germline V and J ends were trimmed by 1 base and 4 bases, with 8 bases remaining between them. CDR1 SEHNR and CDR2 FQNEAQ come from the germline V gene (reference sequence). The CDR3 sequence is 15 residues long. DNA for the CDR3: TGTGCCAGCAGCTTAGAGGACAGATATAATTCACCCCTCCACTTT. Translation: CASSLEDRYNSPLHF.

The chain combines TRBV19 with TRBJ1-5; 8 bases map to TRBD1. In germline, CDR1 is LNHDA, CDR2 SQIVND (reference sequence). This CDR3 has 16 residues. After removal of 5 bases from V and 0 bases from J, the junction contained 6 bases not matched to a gene. The CDR3 spells CASSSRTGTSNQPQHF. The CDR3 nucleotides read TGTGCCAGTAGTTCCCGGACAGGGACTAGCAATCAGCCCCAGCATTTT.

This chain links TRBV7-9 with TRBJ2-1; D uncertain. Germline CDR1 and CDR2: SEHNR and FQNEAQ (reference sequence). With 5 bases removed from V and 5 bases from J, the gap between germline ends came to 19 bases. This CDR3 contains 16 residues. DNA for the CDR3: TGTGCCAGCAGCACAAGACCGATGACTGCCCACAATGAGCAGTTCTTC. Its translation is CASSTRPMTAHNEQFF.

J is TRBJ2-2 and V is TRBV15, with 7 bases fitting TRBD2. V was clipped by 3 bases and J by 6 bases; unmatched bases: 7. Germline-derived CDR1 and CDR2 are LNHNV and YYDKDF (reference sequence). The CDR3 is 15 residues long. The CDR3 region has the DNA TGTGCCACCAGCAGGGGAGGGCGAGAGTCCGGGGAGCTGTTTTTT. Translation: CATSRGGRESGELFF.

Notes on this clone: The sample holds other DNA sequences that translate to the same CDR3. This chain joins TRBV6-5 and TRBJ2-3, with TRBD1 matching over 8 bases. V lost 8 bases and J lost 3; bases outside the gene matches: 4. The CDR3 is made up of 13 amino acids. Germline V gene lookup returns CDR1 MNHEY and CDR2 SVGAGI. This CDR3 is CASRRTGTDTQYF. The CDR3 DNA sequence: TGTGCCAGCCGACGGACAGGGACAGATACGCAGTATTTT.

The chain employs TRBV30 and TRBJ1-4; perhaps TRBD1 as D (5 bases). The CDR3 is 15 amino acids. The germline V gene has CDR1 GTSNPN and CDR2 SVGIG (reference sequence). V was pared by 3 bases and J by 6 bases, with 17 bases between. The CDR3 spells CAWSELGGNYEKLFF. CDR3 coding DNA: TGTGCCTGGAGCGAACTGGGGGGGAACTATGAAAAACTGTTTTTT.

The CDR3 here is CASSIGAGDSYNSPLHF. The CDR3, as DNA: TGTGCCAGCAGCATCGGGGCAGGGGATTCCTATAATTCACCCCTCCACTTT. The V call is TRBV7-9, the J call TRBJ1-6, with D perhaps matching TRBD1 (6 bases). The germline V gene encodes CDR1 SEHNR and CDR2 FQNEAQ (reference sequence). With 5 bases removed from V and 1 base from J, the gap between germline ends came to 15 bases. CDR3 length equals 17 residues.